The 7 T cell receptor beta chains reported below all come from one sample, sequenced in a study of shared clonotypes between healthy human individuals. Libraries were prepared by immunoSEQ multiplex PCR; TCRdb keeps only in-frame clonotypes and omits some of them. The table lists more than 2,000,000 clones, more than 80% of them singletons. The specimen sequenced was naive CD4+ T cells sorted from blood. The subset here: CD45RA+ positively selected. The receptor set was obtained from a man younger than 35 in good health.

For this clone: Other DNA sequences in the same sample also yield this CDR3. V usage is TRBV2 and J usage is TRBJ2-5; D may correspond to TRBD1 or TRBD2 (5 bases each). The CDR3 totals 14 residues. Germline values: CDR1 SNHLY, CDR2 FYNNEI. V was cut by 4 bases and J by 0 bases, with 9 bases left in between. In DNA form, the CDR3 reads TGTGCCAGCAGTGGTGGGACGTACCAAGAGACCCAGTACTTC. This codes for CASSGGTYQETQYF.

This chain uses TRBV27 with TRBJ1-6, with 8 positions matching TRBD1. CDR3 length: 14 amino acids. Germline V gene lookup returns CDR1 MNHEY and CDR2 SMNVEV (reference sequence). V lost 11 bases and J lost 2; bases outside the gene matches: 5. The CDR3 here is CAVSQGAYNSPLHF. The CDR3 DNA follows: TGTGCCGTGTCACAGGGGGCCTATAATTCACCCCTCCACTTT.

On this clone: Other DNA sequences in this sample translate to the same CDR3. The J gene is TRBJ2-5, the V gene TRBV2; D is ambiguous. Germline lookup yields CDR1 SNHLY and CDR2 FYNNEI. Between the trimmed V and J ends, which lost 5 bases and 5 bases, there was a span of 6 bases. This CDR3 comprises 11 residues. DNA of the CDR3: TGTGCCAGCAGTCGTTGGGAGACCCAGTACTTC. Protein sequence: CASSRWETQYF.

This clone was picked up a small number of times. The identical CDR3 is also encoded by other nucleotide sequences in the sample. This chain uses TRBV6-1 with TRBJ1-4; the D is unclear. This CDR3 is 15 amino acids long. Trimming took 1 base from V and 0 from J, leaving 6 bases between them. Germline V CDR1 and CDR2: MNHNS, SASEGT. The DNA for the CDR3 is TGTGCCAGCAGTGAAGGAAGGGCAACTAATGAAAAACTGTTTTTT. Its protein is CASSEGRATNEKLFF.

This rearrangement joins TRBV6-1 to TRBJ1-2; D possibly corresponds to TRBD1 (5 bases). Germline assignment: CDR1 MNHNS and CDR2 SASEGT. Trimming cost V 6 bases and J 4 bases, with 18 bases left between them. CDR3 size: 15 residues. The CDR3 region is CASRGGKRGSYGYTF. The CDR3 coding sequence is TGTGCCAGCAGGGGGGGTAAAAGAGGAAGCTATGGCTACACCTTC.

V and J are TRBV7-2 and TRBJ1-2, with D unclear. Per germline, CDR1 SGHTA and CDR2 FQGNSA. Deletions cut 5 bases from V and 5 bases from J, with 15 bases between. The CDR3 totals 14 residues. The DNA of the CDR3 is TGTGCCAGCAGCGCGTATTTCGGGCTATATGGCTACACCTTC. Protein: CASSAYFGLYGYTF.

The chain uses TRBV5-6 and TRBJ2-7; either TRBD1 or TRBD2 may fit D (6 bases each). The CDR3 runs 17 residues. Germline assignment: CDR1 SGHDT and CDR2 YYEEEE. The V end was cut by 1 base, the J end by 1 base, with 18 bases between. The CDR3 DNA follows: TGTGCCAGCAGCTTGTTGCGGGGCAGGGGTGAGTCCTACGAGCAGTACTTC. It specifies CASSLLRGRGESYEQYF.